This paragraph reports one TCR beta chain. The data derive from a study of cytomegalovirus exposure and HLA in healthy donors. A multiplex PCR was run with 60 Vbeta primers and 13 Jbeta primers. The data were produced by immunoSEQ multiplex PCR, yet TCRdb's version contains in-frame clones alone and is incomplete. This table has 100,000 to 150,000 clones, less than 80% appearing once. CDR1 and CDR2 from the germline V gene are SGHRS and YFSETQ. J was trimmed by 7 bases and V by 4 bases; bases with no gene match: 10. This CDR3 region has 15 residues. The TCR was taken from a man in his fifties in good health and CMV-seropositive. The chain is built from TRBV5-1 and TRBJ2-1; 8 bases align to TRBD2. The specimen was PBMCs. The CDR3 DNA follows: TGCGCCAGCAGCCTCCAGCGGGGGCCCTCGAATGAGCAGTTCTTC. Encoded protein: CASSLQRGPSNEQFF.